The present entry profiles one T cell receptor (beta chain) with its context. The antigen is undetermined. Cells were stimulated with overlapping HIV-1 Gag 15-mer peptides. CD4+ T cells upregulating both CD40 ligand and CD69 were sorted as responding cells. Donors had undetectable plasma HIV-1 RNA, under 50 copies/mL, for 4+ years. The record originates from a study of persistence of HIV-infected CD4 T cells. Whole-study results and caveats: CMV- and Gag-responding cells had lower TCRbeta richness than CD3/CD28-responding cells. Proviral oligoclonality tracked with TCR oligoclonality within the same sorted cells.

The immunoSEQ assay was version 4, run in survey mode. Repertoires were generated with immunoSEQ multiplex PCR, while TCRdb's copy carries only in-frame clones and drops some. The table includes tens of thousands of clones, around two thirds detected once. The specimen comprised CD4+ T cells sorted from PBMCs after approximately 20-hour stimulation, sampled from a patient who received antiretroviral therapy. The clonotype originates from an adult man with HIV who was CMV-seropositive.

CDR3 region: CASSRDRNYGYTF. For the CDR3, the DNA is TGTGCCAGCAGTCGGGACAGGAACTATGGCTACACCTTC. The rearrangement uses TRBV6-5 and TRBJ1-2; the match to TRBD1 covers 8 bases. Germline lookup yields CDR1 MNHEY and CDR2 SVGAGI. The CDR3 length is 13 residues. Unmatched junction bases numbered 1, after V lost 5 bases and J lost 2 bases.